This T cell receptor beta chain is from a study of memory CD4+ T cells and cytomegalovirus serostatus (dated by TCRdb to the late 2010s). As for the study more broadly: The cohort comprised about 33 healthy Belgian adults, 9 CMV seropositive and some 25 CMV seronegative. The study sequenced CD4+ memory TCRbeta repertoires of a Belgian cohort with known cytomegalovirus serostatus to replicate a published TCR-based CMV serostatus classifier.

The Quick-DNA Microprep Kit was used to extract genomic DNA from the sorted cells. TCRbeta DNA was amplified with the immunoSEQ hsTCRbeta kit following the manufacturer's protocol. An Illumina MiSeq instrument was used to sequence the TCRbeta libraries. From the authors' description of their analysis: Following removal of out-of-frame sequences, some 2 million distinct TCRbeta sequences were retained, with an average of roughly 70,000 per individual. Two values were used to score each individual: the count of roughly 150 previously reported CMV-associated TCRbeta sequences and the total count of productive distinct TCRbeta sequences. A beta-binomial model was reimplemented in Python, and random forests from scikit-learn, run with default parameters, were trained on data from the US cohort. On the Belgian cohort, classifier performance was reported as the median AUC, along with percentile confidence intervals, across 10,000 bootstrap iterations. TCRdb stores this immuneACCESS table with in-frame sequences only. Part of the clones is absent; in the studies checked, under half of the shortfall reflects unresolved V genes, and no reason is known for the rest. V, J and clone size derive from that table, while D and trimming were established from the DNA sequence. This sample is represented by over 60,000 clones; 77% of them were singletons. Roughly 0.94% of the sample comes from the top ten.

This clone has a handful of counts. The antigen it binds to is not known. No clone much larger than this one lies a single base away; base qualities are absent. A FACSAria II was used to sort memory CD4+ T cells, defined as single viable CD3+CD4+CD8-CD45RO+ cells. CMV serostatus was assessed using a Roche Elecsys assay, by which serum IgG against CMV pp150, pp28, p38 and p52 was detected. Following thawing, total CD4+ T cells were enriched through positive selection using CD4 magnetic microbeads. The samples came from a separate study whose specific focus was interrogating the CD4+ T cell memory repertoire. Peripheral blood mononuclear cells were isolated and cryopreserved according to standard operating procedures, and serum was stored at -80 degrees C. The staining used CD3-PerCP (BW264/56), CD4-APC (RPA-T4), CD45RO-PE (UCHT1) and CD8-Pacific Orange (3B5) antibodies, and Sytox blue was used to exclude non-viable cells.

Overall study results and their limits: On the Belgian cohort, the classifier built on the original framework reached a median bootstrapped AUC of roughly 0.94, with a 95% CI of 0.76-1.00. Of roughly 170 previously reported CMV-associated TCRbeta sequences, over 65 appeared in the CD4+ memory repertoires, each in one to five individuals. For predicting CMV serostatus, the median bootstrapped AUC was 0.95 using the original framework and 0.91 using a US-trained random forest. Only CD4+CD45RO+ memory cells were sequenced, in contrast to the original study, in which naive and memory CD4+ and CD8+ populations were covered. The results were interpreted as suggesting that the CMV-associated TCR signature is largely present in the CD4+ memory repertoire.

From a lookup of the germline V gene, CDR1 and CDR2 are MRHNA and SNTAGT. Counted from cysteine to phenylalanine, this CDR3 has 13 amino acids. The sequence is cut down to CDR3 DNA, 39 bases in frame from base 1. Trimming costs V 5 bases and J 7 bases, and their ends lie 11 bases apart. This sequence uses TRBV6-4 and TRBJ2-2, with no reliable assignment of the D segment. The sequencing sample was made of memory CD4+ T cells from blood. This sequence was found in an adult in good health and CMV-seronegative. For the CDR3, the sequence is CASSPNGFGELFF. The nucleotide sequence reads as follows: TGTGCCAGCAGTCCAAATGGGTTCGGGGAGCTGTTTTTT.